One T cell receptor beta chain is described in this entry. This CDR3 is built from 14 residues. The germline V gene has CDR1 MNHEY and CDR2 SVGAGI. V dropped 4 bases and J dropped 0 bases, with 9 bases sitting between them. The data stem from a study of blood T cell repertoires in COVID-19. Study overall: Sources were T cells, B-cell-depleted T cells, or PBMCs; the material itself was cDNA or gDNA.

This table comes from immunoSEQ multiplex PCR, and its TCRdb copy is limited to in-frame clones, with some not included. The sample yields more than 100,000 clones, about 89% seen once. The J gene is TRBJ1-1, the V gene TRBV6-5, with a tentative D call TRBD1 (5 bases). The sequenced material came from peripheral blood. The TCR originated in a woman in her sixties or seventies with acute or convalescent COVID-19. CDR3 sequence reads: CASSWGGLNTEAFF. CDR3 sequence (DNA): TGTGCCAGCAGTTGGGGGGGACTGAACACTGAAGCTTTCTTT.